A selection of T cell receptor beta chains follows, all from one sample in a study of response to subunit inactivated influenza vaccine. TCRdb re-analysed the RT-PCR reads in MiXCR, keeping a single row per CDR3 protein. Of hundreds of thousands of distinct CDR3 sequences detected, roughly 13% appear once; the ten largest clones hold around 7%. The source was PBMCs from blood, collected less than 15 days before vaccination. The receptors here all came from a man aged 45-65 years who received an inactivated influenza vaccine. The CDR3 runs from the conserved cysteine through the conserved F or W. Clone size is stated in some rows and not others, as once, few, many or a class when expanded.

j_call | clone_size | v_call | cdr3_aa
TRBJ2-7 | . | TRBV20-1 | CSAMPLAGYEQYF
TRBJ2-7 | . | TRBV5-6 | CASSAFRDPYEQYF
TRBJ2-7 | many | TRBV2 | CASSRRTDTYEQYF
TRBJ2-1 | . | TRBV5-1 | CASSLGRVGDEQFF
TRBJ2-7 | few | TRBV28 | CASSFTGGSYEQYF
TRBJ2-3 | . | TRBV6-1 | CASSGLAGMVSDTQYF
TRBJ2-2 | . | TRBV19 | CASSVEAGYAGELFF
TRBJ2-3 | . | TRBV6-1 | CASRSHGKDTQYF
TRBJ2-1 | few | TRBV27 | CASSSPGSSYNEQFF
TRBJ1-2 | few | TRBV5-1 | CASSLVGQGYYGYTF
TRBJ1-6 | . | TRBV5-5 | CASSLTHRGSNSPLHF
TRBJ2-1 | many | TRBV6-2/TRBV6-3 | CASSYAHNEQFF
TRBJ2-1 | few | TRBV7-2 | CASSRTAQSSYNEQFF
TRBJ1-1 | few | TRBV5-1 | CASTMSGQKNTEAFF
TRBJ2-5 | . | TRBV6-2/TRBV6-3 | CATSRETQYF
TRBJ2-1 | . | TRBV7-2 | CASSSYRGFEQFF
TRBJ1-5 | . | TRBV20-1 | CSAPVGTGADQPQHF
TRBJ2-2 | few | TRBV6-2/TRBV6-3 | CASSRGWPGELFF
TRBJ2-7 | few | TRBV4-1 | CASSTSLRDRVVYEQYF
TRBJ2-7 | few | TRBV6-2/TRBV6-3 | CASTPQTSYEQYF
TRBJ2-2 | . | TRBV5-1 | CASSPAGLTGELFF
TRBJ2-2 | . | TRBV6-2/TRBV6-3 | CASTRASRKLFF
TRBJ1-2 | . | TRBV18 | CASSSTGLPNYGYTF
TRBJ2-5 | few | TRBV10-3 | CAISDRTSGETQYF
TRBJ2-7 | . | TRBV28 | CASSSHTGQSYEQYF
TRBJ2-7 | . | TRBV5-6 | CASSRLLESEQYF
TRBJ2-1 | . | TRBV29-1 | CSVEARGIYNEQFF
TRBJ1-1 | few | TRBV15 | CATSARENTEAFF
TRBJ1-5 | many | TRBV20-1 | CSANRVSSDQPQHF
TRBJ1-3 | few | TRBV20-1 | CSAVSGTGSGNTIYF
TRBJ1-6 | few | TRBV6-5 | CASSYSINGNSPLHF
TRBJ2-5 | . | TRBV5-1 | CASSSAEHQETQYF
TRBJ2-1 | . | TRBV7-3 | CASSPLSGGIGNEQFF
TRBJ2-7 | few | TRBV15 | CATSRDPRQPSSYEQYF
TRBJ2-5 | few | TRBV25-1 | CATTRTGTETQYF
TRBJ2-1 | few | TRBV10-3 | CAIRDRWSYNEQFF
TRBJ2-1 | many | TRBV9 | CASSGLTSGSNYDEQFF
TRBJ2-6 | . | TRBV6-5 | CASSYPTTESGANVLTF
TRBJ1-1 | . | TRBV7-2 | CASSLTDRGTEAFF
TRBJ2-5 | few | TRBV12-3/TRBV12-4 | CASSFGHLQETQYF
TRBJ1-5 | . | TRBV28 | CATLPLNNQPQHF
TRBJ1-1 | few | TRBV5-1 | CASSTSTGAVTEAFF
TRBJ1-4 | many | TRBV6-5 | CASSYQHRSGEKLFF
TRBJ1-5 | . | TRBV6-4 | CASSSRFGQPQHF
TRBJ1-1 | . | TRBV6-2/TRBV6-3 | CASSYSLRYTEAFF
TRBJ2-3 | few | TRBV30 | CAWRRQGLSTDTQYF
TRBJ1-5 | few | TRBV7-9 | CASSFGQGAYQPQHF
TRBJ1-1 | many | TRBV12-3/TRBV12-4 | CASSRGGEPNTEAFF
TRBJ2-3 | . | TRBV5-4 | CASSLTQKGDTQYF
TRBJ2-3 | few | TRBV24-1 | CATSDFAPWTRRDTQYF
TRBJ2-1 | . | TRBV23-1 | CASRAGLAGGEGSYNEQFF
TRBJ2-3 | many | TRBV18 | CASSSATDTQYF
TRBJ2-2 | many | TRBV11-1 | CASSPPRGRTSNTGELFF
TRBJ2-7 | many | TRBV12-3/TRBV12-4 | CASTRGTHEQYF
TRBJ2-2 | few | TRBV6-5 | CASSYLGYTGELFF